Given below is one TCR beta chain in context. This specimen comes from a study of control samples from healthy donors and cancer patients. The data were produced by immunoSEQ multiplex PCR, yet TCRdb's version contains in-frame clones alone and is incomplete. Among roughly 120,000 clones listed, roughly 93% were seen once. The length of the CDR3 is 16 residues. V was shortened by 1 base and J by 5 bases, with 17 bases between the two germline ends. Germline CDR1 is LGHDT and CDR2 is YNNKEL (reference sequence). The sequence came from a man between 25 and 39 years old in good health. Specimen: blood. The V and J genes are TRBV3-1 (or the pseudogene TRBV3-2) and TRBJ1-1, with D unclear. The CDR3 region has the DNA TGTGCCAGCAGCCAAGCGGAAAGGGTTATGCAAACTGAAGCTTTCTTT. It encodes CASSQAERVMQTEAFF.